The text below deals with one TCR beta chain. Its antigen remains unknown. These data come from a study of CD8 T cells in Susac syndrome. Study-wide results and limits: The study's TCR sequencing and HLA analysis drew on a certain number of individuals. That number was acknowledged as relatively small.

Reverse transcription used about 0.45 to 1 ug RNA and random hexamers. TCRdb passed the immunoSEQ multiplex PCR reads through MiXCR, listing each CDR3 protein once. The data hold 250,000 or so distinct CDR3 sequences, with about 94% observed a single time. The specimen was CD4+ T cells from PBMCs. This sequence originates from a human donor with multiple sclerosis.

The CDR3 spells CSAEGENTGELFF. The CDR3 bases are TGCAGCGCCGAGGGGGAGAACACCGGGGAGCTGTTTTTT. The gene calls are TRBV29-1 and TRBJ2-2; TRBD1 might be the D (6 bases). V was clipped by 7 bases and J by 1 base, with 10 bases between them. Germline CDR1 reads SQVTM; CDR2 reads ANQGSEA. The CDR3 is 13 residues long.